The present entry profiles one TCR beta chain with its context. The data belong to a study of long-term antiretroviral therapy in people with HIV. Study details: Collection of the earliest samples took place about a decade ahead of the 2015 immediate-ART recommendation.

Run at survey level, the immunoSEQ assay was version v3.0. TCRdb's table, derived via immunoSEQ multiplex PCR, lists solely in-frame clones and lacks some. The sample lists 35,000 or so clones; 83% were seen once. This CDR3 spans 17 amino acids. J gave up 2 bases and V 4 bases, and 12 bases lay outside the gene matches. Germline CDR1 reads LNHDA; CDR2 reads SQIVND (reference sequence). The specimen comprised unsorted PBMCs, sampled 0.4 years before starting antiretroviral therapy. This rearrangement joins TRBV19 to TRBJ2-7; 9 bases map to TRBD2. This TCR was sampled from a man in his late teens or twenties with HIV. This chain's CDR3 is CASSKRPSGNPPYEQYF. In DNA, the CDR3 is TGTGCCAGTAGTAAACGACCTAGCGGGAACCCTCCCTACGAGCAGTACTTC.